The 24 T cell receptor beta chains below all came from one sample that was sequenced in a study of T cell changes during pregnancy in multiple sclerosis. Repertoires were generated with immunoSEQ multiplex PCR, while TCRdb's copy carries only in-frame clones and drops some. The data hold about 70,000 clones, with approximately 92% observed a single time. Sequenced material: CD8+ T cells from peripheral blood mononuclear cells, taken in the third trimester of pregnancy. The receptors stem from a female donor in good health, enrolled as a control in a pregnancy study.

This clone was seen just once. The chain is built from TRBV6-1 and TRBJ1-4; 7 bases are shared with TRBD1. The V gene's germline CDR1 is MNHNS and CDR2 SASEGT. The CDR3 consists of 15 residues. J was trimmed by 8 bases and V by 1 base; bases with no gene match: 7. The CDR3 region has the DNA TGTGCCAGCAGTGAAGATGAGGGGGCGAGGGAAAAACTGTTTTTT. The encoded protein is CASSEDEGAREKLFF.

A few counts support this clone. This chain connects TRBV27 to TRBJ1-2; 11 nucleotides match TRBD1. Per the germline V gene, CDR1 is MNHEY and CDR2 is SMNVEV (reference sequence). The CDR3 has 18 residues. Trimming removed 0 bases from V and 0 bases from J; junction bases left unmatched: 6. The CDR3 reads CASSLSPGQGVANYGYTF. The CDR3 nucleotides read TGTGCCAGCAGTTTATCGCCGGGACAGGGGGTAGCTAACTATGGCTACACCTTC.

This rearrangement joins TRBV9 to TRBJ1-1; TRBD1 matches 9 bases. There are 18 residues in the CDR3. Germline lookup yields CDR1 SGDLS and CDR2 YYNGEE. With V trimmed by 0 bases and J by 7 bases, 16 bases remained unmatched. CDR3 DNA sequence: TGTGCCAGCAGCGTAGGATGGGACAGGGTCTCTCCAGGCAATGAAGCTTTCTTT. The encoded protein is CASSVGWDRVSPGNEAFF.

The chain recombines TRBV7-9 with TRBJ1-5; D uncertain. V was clipped by 5 bases and J by 11 bases, with 19 bases between them. Per germline, CDR1 SEHNR and CDR2 FQNEAQ (reference sequence). CDR3 size: 14 residues. The CDR3 sequence is CASSPASTPEAQHF. CDR3 nucleotides: TGTGCCAGCAGCCCAGCCAGCACGCCGGAGGCCCAGCATTTT.

The V call is TRBV5-6, the J call TRBJ2-5; D remains unclear. The J call may be mistaken, given a closer DNA end match to TRBJ2-7. CDR1 and CDR2 from the germline V gene are SGHDT and YYEEEE. CDR3 size: 15 residues. The DNA of the CDR3 is TGTGCCAGCAGCTTTTTGGGCAGGTCCTCCTACGAGCAGTACTTC. Its translation: CASSFLGRSSYEQYF.

CDR3 in amino acids: CASSYGTGAISGNTIYF. The CDR3 nucleotides are TGTGCCAGCAGCTATGGGACAGGGGCCATCTCTGGAAACACCATATATTTT. The chain couples TRBV11-2 to TRBJ1-3, with TRBD1 matching 10 bases. Germline assignment: CDR1 SGHAT and CDR2 FQNNGV. Trimming took 4 bases from V and 0 from J; bases not matched to a gene: 6. This CDR3 has 17 residues.

This sequence joins TRBV27 and TRBJ1-1; possible D gene TRBD1, 5 bases. The CDR3 consists of 14 residues. In germline, CDR1 is MNHEY, CDR2 SMNVEV (reference sequence). Deletions cut 5 bases from V and 2 bases from J, with 12 bases between. The chain's CDR3 is CASSIDRANTEAFF. The CDR3 coding sequence is TGTGCCAGCAGTATTGACAGAGCAAACACTGAAGCTTTCTTT.

V usage is TRBV21-1 and J usage is TRBJ1-1; TRBD1 reflects the table's D call only, with no check against the DNA. TRBV21-1 is assigned pseudogene status. The CDR3 is 18 amino acids. The CDR3 DNA sequence: TGTGCCAGCAGCAAAGCTGTTCGGGACAGGGTCGGGCACACTGAAGCTTTCTTT. This sequence encodes CASSKAVRDRVGHTEAFF.

DNA for the CDR3: TGTGCCAGCAGCCGGATGACTAGCACAGAAGAGACCCAGTACTTC. This gives the protein CASSRMTSTEETQYF. The chain recombines TRBV7-9 with TRBJ2-5; 7 nucleotides agree with TRBD2. V was clipped by 5 bases and J by 3 bases; unmatched bases: 9. There are 15 residues in the CDR3. Germline loops: CDR1 SEHNR, CDR2 FQNEAQ (reference sequence).

The chain uses TRBV7-9 and TRBJ1-1; 10 bases are shared with TRBD1. This CDR3 contains 15 residues. Germline values: CDR1 SEHNR, CDR2 FQNEAQ (reference sequence). Trimming took 4 bases from V and 4 from J; bases not matched to a gene: 6. The chain's CDR3 is CASSSNRQGATEAFF. CDR3 coding DNA: TGTGCCAGCAGCTCTAACCGACAGGGGGCCACTGAAGCTTTCTTT.

This clone showed up just once. The chain combines TRBV7-8 with TRBJ2-7; TRBD1 agrees at 10 bases. The CDR3 is 14 residues long. Germline lookup yields CDR1 SGHVS and CDR2 FQNEAQ. V lost 5 bases, J lost 3 bases, and 4 bases stayed unmatched. The CDR3 bases are TGTGCCAGCAGCGACGGACAGGGGGACTACGAGCAGTACTTC. Translating gives CASSDGQGDYEQYF.

DNA of the CDR3: TGTGCCAGCAGCCCTAAGACAGGCAATCAGCCCCAGCATTTT. Translated, it gives CASSPKTGNQPQHF. V usage is TRBV5-6 and J usage is TRBJ1-5, with D possibly matching TRBD1 (5 bases). The V end lost 4 bases, the J end lost 2 bases, and 10 bases lay between the germline ends. CDR1 and CDR2 from the germline V gene are SGHDT and YYEEEE. This CDR3 is built from 14 residues.

The chain recombines TRBV9 with TRBJ2-7; 7 bases agree with TRBD2. V lost 4 bases and J lost 2; bases outside the gene matches: 6. The germline V gene has CDR1 SGDLS and CDR2 YYNGEE. This CDR3 contains 14 residues. The CDR3 protein is CASSPSAGAYEQYF. For the CDR3, the DNA is TGTGCCAGCAGCCCATCGGCGGGGGCCTACGAGCAGTACTTC.

This clone was detected a few times. The gene calls are TRBV2 and TRBJ2-7; 11 bases map to TRBD2. CDR1 is SNHLY, CDR2 FYNNEI, per germline. The CDR3 runs 17 residues. Trimming cost V 4 bases and J 2 bases; bases outside gene matches: 10. The CDR3 DNA reads as TGTGCCAGCAGTGGCGAGACTAGCGGGAAAAAGACCTACGAGCAGTACTTC. Translating gives CASSGETSGKKTYEQYF.

The rearrangement uses TRBV27 and TRBJ1-1, with 9 bases that match TRBD1. The germline V gene has CDR1 MNHEY and CDR2 SMNVEV (reference sequence). V gave up 5 bases and J gave up 3 bases; unmatched junction bases: 4. This CDR3 is built from 14 residues. CDR3 in DNA: TGTGCCAGCAGTGCGGACAGGGGTTACACTGAAGCTTTCTTT. It translates to CASSADRGYTEAFF.

CDR3 in DNA: TGTGCCAGTAGTCCTGGACAGGGAGGCACTGAAGCTTTCTTT. It translates to CASSPGQGGTEAFF. The chain joins TRBV19 to TRBJ1-1; 8 bases align to TRBD1. Trimming at V came to 5 bases and at J to 4 bases, leaving 6 bases not matched to a gene. The CDR3 spans 14 residues. From germline, CDR1 is LNHDA and CDR2 SQIVND (reference sequence). Filled out from reference TRBV19 and TRBJ1-1, the complete variable domain reads DGGITQSPKYLFRKEGQNVTLSCEQNLNHDAMYWYRQDPGQGLRLIYYSQIVNDFQKGDIAEGYSVSREKKESFPLTVTSAQKNPTAFYLCASSPGQGGTEAFFGQGTRLTVV.

This clone is a singleton in its sample. This chain links TRBV5-6 with TRBJ1-2, with 8 bases matching TRBD1. In germline, CDR1 is SGHDT, CDR2 YYEEEE. The ends lost 2 bases at V and 6 bases at J; junction bases unmatched: 9. This CDR3 comprises 15 residues. The CDR3 is CASSFTRDRSHGYTF. CDR3 in DNA: TGTGCCAGCAGCTTTACTAGGGACAGGAGCCATGGCTACACCTTC.

In DNA form, the CDR3 reads TGCGCCAGCAGCCAAGGCGTACAGAGTGACTATGGCTACACCTTC. Translation: CASSQGVQSDYGYTF. This sequence joins TRBV4-1 and TRBJ1-2, with D unclear. CDR1 and CDR2 (germline): MGHRA, YSYEKL. V was clipped by 1 base and J by 3 bases, with 12 bases between them. This CDR3 region has 15 residues.

This chain joins TRBV6-1 and TRBJ1-3; D remains unclear. The V end was cut by 0 bases, the J end by 5 bases, with 11 bases between. This CDR3 is 15 amino acids long. Germline CDR1 MNHNS, CDR2 SASEGT. In DNA, the CDR3 is TGTGCCAGCAGTGAAGCACCTACACAGCGAAACACCATATATTTT. This sequence encodes CASSEAPTQRNTIYF.

This rearrangement joins TRBV29-1 to TRBJ1-1; perhaps TRBD1 as D (6 bases). CDR1 is SQVTM and CDR2 is ANQGSEA in the germline V gene. The V end lost 6 bases, the J end lost 8 bases, and 13 bases lay between the germline ends. There are 11 residues in the CDR3. The CDR3, as DNA: TGCAGCGTCGTGGACAGCCTGGAAGCTTTCTTT. Translating gives CSVVDSLEAFF.

The chain combines TRBV5-4 with TRBJ1-2, with D unresolved. Trimming took off 0 bases at V and 8 bases at J, with 8 bases between the two ends. The CDR3 totals 12 residues. Germline V CDR1 and CDR2: SGHNT, YYREEE (reference sequence). The CDR3 coding sequence is TGTGCCAGCAGCTTGGGTAGAACGGGCTACACCTTC. Protein sequence: CASSLGRTGYTF.

The chain recombines TRBV7-6 with TRBJ2-2; D perhaps matches TRBD1 (6 bases). Per the germline V gene, CDR1 is SGHVS and CDR2 is FNYEAQ. This CDR3 region has 14 residues. V was pared by 4 bases and J by 4 bases, with 10 bases between. CDR3 nucleotides: TGTGCCAGCAGCTCAAGGGACATCACCGGGGAGCTGTTTTTT. Protein sequence: CASSSRDITGELFF.

This clone was recorded only once. The chain joins TRBV30 to TRBJ2-7; 8 positions match TRBD1. Trimming took 0 bases from V and 5 from J; bases not matched to a gene: 3. This CDR3 region has 13 residues. CDR1 GTSNPN and CDR2 SVGIG come from the germline V gene (reference sequence). The CDR3 loop reads CAWSVQQGDEQYF. The CDR3 nucleotides read TGTGCCTGGAGTGTACAACAGGGGGACGAGCAGTACTTC.

V gene TRBV4-3 combines with J gene TRBJ2-7; D may be TRBD2 (6 bases). Between the trimmed V and J ends, which lost 1 base and 6 bases, there was a span of 13 bases. Germline V gene data show CDR1 as LGHNA and CDR2 as YSLEER. The CDR3 has 14 amino acids. The CDR3 DNA sequence: TGCGCCAGCAGCCAAGGTCCTAGCGTCGTCGAGCAGTACTTC. Translated: CASSQGPSVVEQYF.